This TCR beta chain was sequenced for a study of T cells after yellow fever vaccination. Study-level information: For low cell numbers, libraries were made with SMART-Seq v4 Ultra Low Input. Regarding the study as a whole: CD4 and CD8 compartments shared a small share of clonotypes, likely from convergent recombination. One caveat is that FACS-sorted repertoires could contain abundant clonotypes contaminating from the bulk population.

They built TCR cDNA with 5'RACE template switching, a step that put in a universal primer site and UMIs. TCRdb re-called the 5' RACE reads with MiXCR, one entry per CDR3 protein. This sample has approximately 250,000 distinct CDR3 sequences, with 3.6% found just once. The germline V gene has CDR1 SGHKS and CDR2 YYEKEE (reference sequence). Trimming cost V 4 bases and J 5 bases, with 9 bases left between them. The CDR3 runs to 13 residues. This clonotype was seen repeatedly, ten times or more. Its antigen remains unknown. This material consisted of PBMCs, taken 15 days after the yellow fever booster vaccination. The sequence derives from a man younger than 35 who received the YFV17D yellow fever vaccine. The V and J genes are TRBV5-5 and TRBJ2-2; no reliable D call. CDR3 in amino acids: CASSKDGTGELFF. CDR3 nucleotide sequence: TGTGCCAGCAGCAAGGATGGAACCGGGGAGCTGTTTTTT. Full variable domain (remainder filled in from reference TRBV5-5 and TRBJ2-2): DAGVTQSPTHLIKTRGQQVTLRCSPISGHKSVSWYQQVLGQGPQFIFQYYEKEERGRGNFPDRFSARQFPNYSSELNVNALLLGDSALYLCASSKDGTGELFFGEGSRLTVL.